This T cell receptor (beta chain) emerged from a study of low-dose radiotherapy and immunotherapy resistance in tumors. Study information: Intravenously given cyclophosphamide 200 mg/m2 followed a two-week schedule that placed each dose one day before radiation and immunotherapy.

Time point meaning: before trial treatment. This CDR3 is built from 18 residues. Germline CDR1 MNHNS, CDR2 SASEGT. J was trimmed by 0 bases and V by 6 bases; bases with no gene match: 14. TRAV- and TRBV-specific primers, spanning alpha and beta chains, primed first-strand cDNA. For amplifying TCRs, the PCR ran for about 22 cycles with Phusion, which was used together with a constant-region primer and the adapter on the V primers. TCRdb reanalysed the reads using MiXCR and keeps one entry per CDR3 protein. The profile shows over 70,000 distinct CDR3 sequences, about a third of them singletons. V usage is TRBV6-1 and J usage is TRBJ2-3; 8 positions match TRBD2. This TCR came from a female donor with ovarian cancer. The sample was PBMCs, taken before treatment. The DNA for the CDR3 is TGTGCCAGCAGACAGACCGGGACTAGTGGAATAAGCACAGATACGCAGTATTTT. It codes for CASRQTGTSGISTDTQYF.